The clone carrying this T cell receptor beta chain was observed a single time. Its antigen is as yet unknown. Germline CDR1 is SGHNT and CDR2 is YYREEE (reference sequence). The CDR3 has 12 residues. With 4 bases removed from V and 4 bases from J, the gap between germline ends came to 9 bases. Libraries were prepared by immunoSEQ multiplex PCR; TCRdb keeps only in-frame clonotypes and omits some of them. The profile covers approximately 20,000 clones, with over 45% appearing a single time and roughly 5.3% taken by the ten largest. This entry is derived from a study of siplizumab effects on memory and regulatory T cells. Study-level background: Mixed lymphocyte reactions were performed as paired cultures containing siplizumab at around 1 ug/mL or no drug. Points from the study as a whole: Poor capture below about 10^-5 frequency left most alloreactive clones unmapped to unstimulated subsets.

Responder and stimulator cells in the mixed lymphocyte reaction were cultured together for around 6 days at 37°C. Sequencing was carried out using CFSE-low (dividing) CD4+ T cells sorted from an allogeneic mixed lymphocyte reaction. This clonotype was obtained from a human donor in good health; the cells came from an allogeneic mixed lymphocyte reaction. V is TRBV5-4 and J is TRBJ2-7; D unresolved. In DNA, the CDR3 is TGTGCCAGCAGCCATCAGGATTACGAGCAGTACTTC. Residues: CASSHQDYEQYF.